This TCR beta chain was profiled in a study of shared T cell receptors in the human thymus. V shed 4 bases and J shed 4 bases, with 8 bases lying between them. Looked up from germline, CDR1 is DFQATT and CDR2 is SNEGSKA (reference sequence). This CDR3 comprises 11 residues. In the case of this clone: In the same sample, other DNA sequences code for this CDR3.

The method was immunoSEQ multiplex PCR; TCRdb's version includes in-frame clones alone and lacks a portion of them. This sample has 630,000 or so clones, with about 90% found just once. This sample was shared with a second study, whose subject was human thymus T cells. That report adds: It was healthy Finnish infants having corrective surgery for congenital heart defects who were the donors. Resections that were taken during corrective heart surgery supplied the thymus tissue. There appeared to be biased usage of V and J genes in thymic and blood repertoires. Highly overlapping thymic repertoires among unrelated individuals were reported in related research.

The rearrangement joins TRBV20-1 to TRBJ2-7, with D maybe TRBD1 (5 bases). This receptor was identified in a boy in the first two years of life with a congenital heart defect. The source material was thymocytes. The CDR3 is CSATRAYEQYF. In DNA, the CDR3 is TGCAGTGCTACCAGGGCTTACGAGCAGTACTTC.